This entry lists 21 T cell receptor beta chains sequenced from one sample in a study of T cells after yellow fever vaccination. TCRdb redid the calling of the 5' RACE reads with MiXCR, one entry per CDR3 protein. Among under 200,000 distinct CDR3 sequences, roughly 11% were seen once, and the ten largest hold 36%. Specimen: CD8+ T cells sorted from PBMCs, collected 15 days after the yellow fever booster vaccination. The receptors originated from a man between 18 and 35 years old who received the YFV17D yellow fever vaccine.

This clonotype was seen a few times. The chain carries TRBV7-9 and TRBJ2-7, with 12 positions matching TRBD1. Per germline, CDR1 SEHNR and CDR2 FQNEAQ (reference sequence). V was pared by 3 bases and J by 2 bases, with 8 bases of the junction left unmatched. CDR3 length: 17 residues. The CDR3 reads CASSFPGQGALTYEQYV. DNA for the CDR3: TGTGCCAGCAGCTTTCCGGGACAGGGGGCCCTAACCTACGAGCAGTACGTC.

This clonotype was seen a handful of times. The rearrangement links TRBV7-9 to TRBJ1-6; D possibly corresponds to TRBD1 (5 bases). The CDR3 runs 15 residues. Trimming removed 6 bases from V and 14 bases from J, with 23 bases in between. Germline V lookup: CDR1 SEHNR, CDR2 FQNEAQ (reference sequence). CDR3 coding DNA: TGTGCCAGCAGTCATATGATTCATGGGGGAGAGTCCCTCCACTTT. Amino acid sequence: CASSHMIHGGESLHF.

This clonotype was counted between two and nine times. The rearrangement uses TRBV16 and TRBJ1-1; 7 nucleotides align to TRBD1. The CDR3 is made up of 13 amino acids. Germline CDR1 and CDR2: KGHSY and FQNENV. Germline trimming cut 2 bases from V and 3 bases from J; bases unmatched to any gene: 0. CDR3 in DNA: TGTGCCAGCAGCCAAGGGACAGACACTGAAGCTTTCTTT. Its protein is CASSQGTDTEAFF.

CDR3 protein: CASSLVRGMNTEAFF. CDR3 sequence (DNA): TGCGCCAGCAGCTTGGTACGGGGGATGAACACTGAAGCTTTCTTT. The chain uses TRBV5-1 and TRBJ1-1; the D gene is possibly TRBD1 (5 bases). This CDR3 has 15 residues. V lost 0 bases to trimming and J lost 0 bases, with 9 bases between them. The germline CDR1 and CDR2 sequences are SGHRS and YFSETQ.

This clonotype was seen more than once but under ten times. The chain links TRBV7-8 to TRBJ2-7, with TRBD2 as a possible D gene (6 bases). The V end lost 6 bases, the J end lost 0 bases, and 18 bases lay between the germline ends. CDR1 and CDR2 from the germline V gene are SGHVS and FQNEAQ. The length of the CDR3 is 16 residues. The CDR3 nucleotides are TGTGCCAGCAGGGGAGGACCGAGGGAAAACTCCTACGAGCAGTACTTC. Translating it yields CASRGGPRENSYEQYF.

This clonotype has more than one count but fewer than ten. V usage is TRBV2 and J usage is TRBJ2-1, with a tentative D call TRBD2 (5 bases). The CDR3 loop spans 12 amino acids. Trimming left V 2 bases short and J 12 bases short, with 11 bases between. Per the germline V gene, CDR1 is SNHLY and CDR2 is FYNNEI. The CDR3 DNA is TGTGCCAGCAGTGAACGGGGTACGGCGCAGTTCTTC. Its protein product is CASSERGTAQFF.

The V call is TRBV11-2, the J call TRBJ2-5; TRBD2 might be the D (6 bases). V was cut by 3 bases and J by 7 bases, with 9 bases left in between. The CDR3 runs to 12 residues. Germline V CDR1 and CDR2: SGHAT, FQNNGV. The CDR3 DNA reads TGTGCCAGCAGCTTCTACGGGAGGACCCAGTACTTC. Amino acids: CASSFYGRTQYF.

This clonotype turned up a few times. This chain joins TRBV4-3 and TRBJ2-2, with unresolved D. The CDR3 runs to 17 residues. The V end lost 2 bases, the J end lost 0 bases, and 13 bases lay between the germline ends. The germline V gene encodes CDR1 LGHNA and CDR2 YSLEER. CDR3 amino acids: CASSQYGPQTNTGELFF. The CDR3 DNA reads as TGCGCCAGCAGCCAATACGGACCGCAGACGAACACCGGGGAGCTGTTTTTT.

This rearrangement joins TRBV27 to TRBJ2-2; no firm D call. Germline CDR1 MNHEY, CDR2 SMNVEV (reference sequence). CDR3 length: 14 amino acids. V was pared by 2 bases and J by 2 bases, with 6 bases between. This CDR3 is CASSLGLNTGELFF. The CDR3 DNA follows: TGTGCCAGCAGTTTAGGTCTAAACACCGGGGAGCTGTTTTTT.

The gene calls are TRBV24-1 and TRBJ2-5, with D perhaps matching TRBD1 or TRBD2 (5 bases each). The CDR3 contains 12 residues. Deletions cut 9 bases from V and 2 bases from J, with 9 bases between. The germline gives CDR1 KGHDR, CDR2 SFDVKD. The CDR3 sequence: CATPGPQETQYF. As DNA, the CDR3 is TGTGCCACCCCGGGACCTCAAGAGACCCAGTACTTC.

The gene calls are TRBV4-3 and TRBJ2-1; 9 nucleotides align to TRBD2. V lost 4 bases, J lost 3 bases, and 7 bases stayed unmatched. The length of the CDR3 is 16 residues. Germline V CDR1 and CDR2: LGHNA, YSLEER. The CDR3 DNA sequence: TGCGCCAGCAGCCCTAGTAGCGGGGGCCGCTACAATGAGCAGTTCTTC. Translated: CASSPSSGGRYNEQFF.

This clonotype was seen repeatedly, ten times or more. The chain couples TRBV6-2 or TRBV6-3 to TRBJ2-2, with D unclear. With 4 bases removed from V and 0 bases from J, the gap between germline ends came to 6 bases. The CDR3 spans 14 residues. CDR1 is MNHEY and CDR2 is SVGEGT in the germline V gene. DNA of the CDR3: TGTGCCAGCAGTTGGGCCACGAACACCGGGGAGCTGTTTTTT. This codes for CASSWATNTGELFF.

This clonotype was seen a handful of times. The chain joins TRBV5-1 to TRBJ1-2; TRBD1 matches 8 bases. This CDR3 spans 15 amino acids. Germline assignment: CDR1 SGHRS and CDR2 YFSETQ. V shed 3 bases, J shed 2 bases, and the junction held 6 bases outside the gene matches. In nucleotides, the CDR3 is TGCGCCAGCAGCTCTCACAGGGGGGCGAACTATGGCTACACCTTC. Encoded protein: CASSSHRGANYGYTF.

V gene TRBV7-2 combines with J gene TRBJ2-7; tentative D call: TRBD2 (7 bases). Germline lookup yields CDR1 SGHTA and CDR2 FQGNSA. V was trimmed by 2 bases and J by 7 bases, leaving 18 bases between them. The CDR3 loop spans 15 amino acids. The CDR3 is CASSLRGRGAGEQYF. Written as DNA, the CDR3 is TGTGCCAGCAGCTTAAGGGGCAGGGGAGCGGGGGAGCAGTACTTC.

The rearrangement uses TRBV4-2 and TRBJ2-5; TRBD2 agrees at 9 bases. Trimming cost V 0 bases and J 2 bases; bases outside gene matches: 10. The germline V gene encodes CDR1 LGHNA and CDR2 YNFKEQ. The CDR3 runs to 18 residues. The CDR3 DNA reads TGTGCCAGCAGCCAAGATGGGGAGCGGGGGGCGAGTCAAGAGACCCAGTACTTC. It codes for CASSQDGERGASQETQYF.

This clonotype has only a few counts. The V and J genes are TRBV4-1 and TRBJ2-1; 9 nucleotides align to TRBD2. CDR1 is MGHRA, CDR2 YSYEKL, per germline. With 0 bases clipped from V and 7 bases from J, the junction kept 7 bases outside the gene matches. This CDR3 has 16 residues. The CDR3 reads CASSQDVASGANEQFF. CDR3 DNA: TGCGCCAGCAGCCAAGATGTGGCTAGCGGGGCGAATGAGCAGTTCTTC.

This clonotype showed up many times. V gene TRBV5-1 combines with J gene TRBJ2-7, with 8 bases matching TRBD1. Germline V CDR1 and CDR2: SGHRS, YFSETQ. V was clipped by 0 bases and J by 6 bases; unmatched bases: 5. This CDR3 comprises 14 residues. The CDR3 DNA sequence: TGCGCCAGCAGCTTGGGGACAGGGTTGCGCGAGCAGTACTTC. The encoded protein is CASSLGTGLREQYF.

This clonotype appeared many times. The chain joins TRBV15 to TRBJ2-3; unclear D gene. This CDR3 has 17 amino acids. The V end was cut by 5 bases, the J end by 4 bases, with 22 bases between. Germline values: CDR1 LNHNV, CDR2 YYDKDF (reference sequence). CDR3 amino acids: CATSGADLTSRADTQYF. The CDR3, as DNA: TGTGCCACCAGCGGAGCCGACCTAACCTCAAGGGCAGATACGCAGTATTTT.

This rearrangement joins TRBV2 to TRBJ2-1, with a possible D match to TRBD1 (6 bases). V was pared by 7 bases and J by 6 bases, with 16 bases between. The CDR3 sequence is 14 residues long. Per germline, CDR1 SNHLY and CDR2 FYNNEI. The CDR3 sequence: CASKQGAMGNEQFF. CDR3 nucleotide sequence: TGTGCCAGCAAACAGGGAGCAATGGGCAATGAGCAGTTCTTC.

This clonotype appeared many times. This chain connects TRBV29-1 to TRBJ1-1; 7 nucleotides line up with TRBD1. J was trimmed by 11 bases and V by 6 bases; bases with no gene match: 9. CDR1 SQVTM and CDR2 ANQGSEA come from the germline V gene. This CDR3 has 11 residues. For the CDR3, the DNA is TGCAGCGTCGGATTCGACAGGGACGCTTTCTTT. Amino acid sequence: CSVGFDRDAFF. The whole variable domain, remainder taken from reference TRBV29-1 and TRBJ1-1, is SAVISQKPSRDICQRGTSLTIQCQVDSQVTMMFWYRQQPGQSLTLIATANQGSEATYESGFVIDKFPISRPNLTFSTLTVSNMSPEDSSIYLCSVGFDRDAFFGQGTRLTVV.

The CDR3 DNA reads as TGTGCCAGCAGGGCGGAACAGTTACCCGCGAACACCGGGGAGCTGTTTTTT. It encodes CASRAEQLPANTGELFF. This chain uses TRBV6-2 or TRBV6-3 with TRBJ2-2; no definite D call. The CDR3 covers 17 residues. Per the germline V gene, CDR1 is MNHEY and CDR2 is SVGEGT. Trimming removed 6 bases at V and 0 bases at J, with 17 bases between.